Below, 22 T cell receptor beta chains from the same sample are listed, as sequenced in a study of CD8 T cells in Susac syndrome. Random hexamers were used to reverse transcribe the RNA input (about 0.5 to 1 ug). MiXCR was run by TCRdb on the immunoSEQ multiplex PCR reads, yielding one entry per CDR3 protein. The sample shows under 200,000 distinct CDR3 sequences, approximately 93% of them seen only once. Sequenced input: CD4+ T cells from PBMCs. The receptors were gathered from a human donor in good health.

The rearrangement uses TRBV5-1 and TRBJ1-5; a weak D match, TRBD1 (5 bases). The germline CDR1 and CDR2 sequences are SGHRS and YFSETQ. The length of the CDR3 is 15 residues. The germline V and J ends were trimmed by 0 bases and 1 base, with 8 bases remaining between them. CDR3 in amino acids: CASSLGDGSNQPQHF. CDR3 nucleotide sequence: TGCGCCAGCAGCTTGGGGGACGGAAGCAATCAGCCCCAGCATTTT.

The CDR3 coding sequence is TGCGCCAGCAGCCTAGGGACAGTCAGCAATCAGCCCCAGCATTTT. As protein: CASSLGTVSNQPQHF. J is TRBJ1-5 and V is TRBV5-1; 7 bases are shared with TRBD1. Trimming removed 4 bases from V and 1 base from J; junction bases left unmatched: 5. CDR1 SGHRS and CDR2 YFSETQ come from the germline V gene. This CDR3 comprises 15 residues. The variable domain in full, with the rest retrieved from reference TRBV5-1 and TRBJ1-5, is KAGVTQTPRYLIKTRGQQVTLSCSPISGHRSVSWYQQTPGQGLQFLFEYFSETQRNKGNFPGRFSGRQFSNSRSEMNVSTLELGDSALYLCASSLGTVSNQPQHFGDGTRLSIL.

This clonotype has just a few counts. The chain has TRBV18 and TRBJ2-3; possibly TRBD1 or TRBD2 for D (5 bases each). Germline V CDR1 and CDR2: KGHSH, LQKENI. The CDR3 loop spans 13 amino acids. V was trimmed by 3 bases and J by 2 bases, leaving 6 bases between them. The CDR3 sequence is CASSPGDTDTQYF. In DNA form, the CDR3 reads TGTGCCAGCTCACCGGGGGACACAGATACGCAGTATTTT. Supplemented by reference TRBV18 and TRBJ2-3, the full variable domain reads NAGVMQNPRHLVRRRGQEARLRCSPMKGHSHVYWYRQLPEEGLKFMVYLQKENIIDESGMPKERFSAEFPKEGPSILRIQQVVRGDSAAYFCASSPGDTDTQYFGPGTRLTVL.

In this sample, this clonotype turned up once. This sequence joins TRBV12-3 or TRBV12-4 and TRBJ2-7; 9 nucleotides agree with TRBD1. This CDR3 region has 14 residues. Trimming removed 5 bases from V and 4 bases from J; junction bases left unmatched: 6. Here the CDR3 DNA reads TGTGCCAGCAGTGTAACAGGGGGCCTTTACGAGCAGTACTTC. Its translation is CASSVTGGLYEQYF.

The chain carries TRBV2 and TRBJ2-5, with D perhaps matching TRBD1 or TRBD2 (5 bases each). The germline V gene has CDR1 SNHLY and CDR2 FYNNEI. V dropped 6 bases and J dropped 5 bases, with 7 bases sitting between them. The CDR3 covers 11 residues. CDR3 DNA: TGTGCCAGCAGAGAGGGGGAGACCCAGTACTTC. Amino acid sequence: CASREGETQYF.

V usage is TRBV6-2 or TRBV6-3 and J usage is TRBJ1-5; D ambiguous. The CDR3 consists of 18 residues. Trimming stripped 1 base from V and 1 base from J, with 17 bases between. Germline CDR1 is MNHEY and CDR2 is SVGEGT. Here the CDR3 reads CASSYWARVQSSNQPQHF. In DNA, the CDR3 is TGTGCCAGCAGTTACTGGGCCCGAGTTCAGTCGAGCAATCAGCCCCAGCATTTT.

The V gene is TRBV7-9, the J gene TRBJ2-1; 10 bases are shared with TRBD1. Germline V gene lookup returns CDR1 SEHNR and CDR2 FQNEAQ (reference sequence). The ends lost 3 bases at V and 8 bases at J; junction bases unmatched: 1. There are 13 residues in the CDR3. The CDR3 region has the DNA TGTGCCAGCAGCTTGGGACAGGGGTATGAGCAGTTCTTC. Its protein is CASSLGQGYEQFF.

This chain connects TRBV27 to TRBJ1-2; D remains unclear. V shed 6 bases and J shed 0 bases, with 8 bases lying between them. Germline CDR1 is MNHEY and CDR2 is SMNVEV (reference sequence). CDR3 length equals 13 residues. The CDR3 reads CASRSETNYGYTF. CDR3 nucleotides: TGTGCCAGCAGGTCGGAGACTAACTATGGCTACACCTTC.

This chain links TRBV28 with TRBJ2-7, with 7 bases identical to TRBD1. Germline trimming cut 8 bases from V and 2 bases from J; bases unmatched to any gene: 12. The CDR3 totals 15 residues. Germline V gene lookup returns CDR1 MDHEN and CDR2 SYDVKM. For the CDR3, the DNA is TGTGCCAGCTCCGGTGGCCACAGGGGAGCCTACGAGCAGTACTTC. This encodes CASSGGHRGAYEQYF.

V is TRBV7-2 and J is TRBJ1-1; no reliable D call. Trimming pared 0 bases from V and 0 bases from J, leaving 2 bases between. The CDR3 is 13 amino acids. Germline assignment: CDR1 SGHTA and CDR2 FQGNSA. The CDR3 loop reads CASSLAMNTEAFF. The CDR3, as DNA: TGTGCCAGCAGCTTAGCCATGAACACTGAAGCTTTCTTT.

CDR3 amino acids: CASTTTNYGYTF. The CDR3 coding sequence is TGTGCCAGCACTACAACTAACTATGGCTACACCTTC. The chain joins TRBV6-6 to TRBJ1-2; D unresolved. The CDR3 is 12 residues long. Germline V gene sequence: CDR1 MNHNY, CDR2 SVGAGI (reference sequence). With 7 bases removed from V and 0 bases from J, the gap between germline ends came to 6 bases.

V gene TRBV7-3 combines with J gene TRBJ2-5, with TRBD1 matching 7 bases. Germline V lookup: CDR1 SGHTA, CDR2 FQGTGA. The CDR3 length is 15 residues. V gave up 0 bases and J gave up 1 base; unmatched junction bases: 2. For the CDR3, the DNA is TGTGCCAGCAGCTTAACGGGACAGTTCCAAGAGACCCAGTACTTC. It is translated as CASSLTGQFQETQYF.

The chain couples TRBV28 to TRBJ1-3, with D possibly TRBD1 on 5 matching bases. Trimming stripped 10 bases from V and 0 bases from J, with 13 bases between. The CDR3 covers 14 residues. CDR1 is MDHEN, CDR2 SYDVKM, per germline. The DNA of the CDR3 is TGTGCCATCAAACGGGGCAACTCTGGAAACACCATATATTTT. It encodes CAIKRGNSGNTIYF. The full variable domain, with the rest looked up from reference TRBV28 and TRBJ1-3, is DVKVTQSSRYLVKRTGEKVFLECVQDMDHENMFWYRQDPGLGLRLIYFSYDVKMKEKGDIPEGYSVSREKKERFSLILESASTNQTSMYLCAIKRGNSGNTIYFGEGSWLTVV.

This rearrangement joins TRBV19 to TRBJ2-3; 7 nucleotides match TRBD1. The CDR3 sequence is 16 residues long. With V trimmed by 5 bases and J by 3 bases, 11 bases remained unmatched. Per the germline V gene, CDR1 is LNHDA and CDR2 is SQIVND (reference sequence). The CDR3 DNA follows: TGTGCCAGTAGTGGAGAGACAGGGACAAGGACAGATACGCAGTATTTT. As protein: CASSGETGTRTDTQYF.

This sequence joins TRBV20-1 and TRBJ1-2; 9 bases agree with TRBD1. V lost 7 bases, J lost 8 bases, and 11 bases stayed unmatched. The CDR3 is 13 amino acids. Germline values: CDR1 DFQATT, CDR2 SNEGSKA (reference sequence). CDR3 in amino acids: CSVPKQGAEGYTF. As DNA, the CDR3 is TGCAGTGTTCCTAAACAGGGGGCAGAAGGCTACACCTTC.

V gene TRBV28 combines with J gene TRBJ1-2; D gene uncertain. The V end was cut by 3 bases, the J end by 5 bases, with 13 bases between. The CDR3 has 14 residues. CDR1 is MDHEN and CDR2 is SYDVKM in the germline V gene. The chain's CDR3 is CASSFASSFYGYTF. CDR3 bases: TGTGCCAGCAGTTTCGCCAGTTCCTTTTATGGCTACACCTTC.

This chain joins TRBV4-2 and TRBJ2-2; the match to TRBD2 covers 9 bases. The germline gives CDR1 LGHNA, CDR2 YNFKEQ. The CDR3 consists of 18 residues. With 2 bases clipped from V and 7 bases from J, the junction kept 14 bases outside the gene matches. CDR3 DNA: TGTGCCAGCAGCCAACGACCACGGGTAGCGGGGGATGTCGGGGAGCTGTTTTTT. It specifies CASSQRPRVAGDVGELFF.

This chain links TRBV6-5 with TRBJ1-6; no definite D call. This CDR3 region has 15 residues. Per the germline V gene, CDR1 is MNHEY and CDR2 is SVGAGI. V was cut by 3 bases and J by 5 bases, with 11 bases left in between. The chain's CDR3 is CASSYLGRDNSPLHF. DNA of the CDR3: TGTGCCAGCAGTTATTTGGGCCGCGATAATTCACCCCTCCACTTT.

The CDR3 DNA follows: TGCGCCAGCAGAACCTCGGGACAGGGCTCGGAGACCCAGTACTTC. It specifies CASRTSGQGSETQYF. The chain has TRBV5-1 and TRBJ2-5; 9 bases agree with TRBD1. CDR3 length: 15 amino acids. The V and J ends lost 5 bases and 5 bases, in that order; junction bases with no gene match: 10. Germline assignment: CDR1 SGHRS and CDR2 YFSETQ.

A few counts support this clonotype. The chain recombines TRBV6-1 with TRBJ1-1, with 8 bases aligning to TRBD1. The CDR3 runs to 13 residues. Per germline, CDR1 MNHNS and CDR2 SASEGT. After removal of 8 bases from V and 1 base from J, the junction contained 3 bases not matched to a gene. The CDR3 bases are TGTGCCAGCTGGGACAGGACGAACACTGAAGCTTTCTTT. It encodes CASWDRTNTEAFF.

This chain joins TRBV5-1 and TRBJ2-2; 7 nucleotides line up with TRBD2. CDR1 is SGHRS, CDR2 YFSETQ, per germline. The V and J ends lost 2 bases and 2 bases, in that order; junction bases with no gene match: 6. This CDR3 spans 16 amino acids. The CDR3 reads CASSLTSDLNTGELFF. The DNA for the CDR3 is TGCGCCAGCAGCTTAACTAGCGACCTTAACACCGGGGAGCTGTTTTTT.

The CDR3 coding sequence is TGTGCCAGCATCGTCCCCCCTAACTATGGCTACACCTTC. It translates to CASIVPPNYGYTF. V is TRBV6-1 and J is TRBJ1-2; D not certain. V dropped 7 bases and J dropped 0 bases, with 9 bases sitting between them. Looked up from germline, CDR1 is MNHNS and CDR2 is SASEGT. The CDR3 is 13 amino acids.